This T cell receptor (beta chain) stems from a study of blood T cell repertoires in COVID-19. The wider study: Collection of acute and convalescent COVID-19 samples took place in the United States, Italy and Spain. In each case, the material was cDNA or gDNA derived from T cells, B-cell-depleted T cells, or PBMCs.

Per the study methods: Reference gene primer amplification gave nucleated cell count estimates. Measured with immunoSEQ multiplex PCR; TCRdb has only the in-frame clones, and not every one. V and J calls and clone size follow that table, whereas D and trimming were derived from the DNA. The profile shows over 60,000 clones, about 80% of them singletons. This clone appeared once. The CDR3 covers 14 residues. Germline assignment: CDR1 MNHEY and CDR2 SMNVEV (reference sequence). Trimming at V came to 6 bases and at J to 5 bases, leaving 9 bases not matched to a gene. The receptor's source is a human donor in a cohort sampled during active COVID-19. What was sequenced was peripheral blood. The V gene is TRBV27, the J gene TRBJ1-1; 7 nucleotides line up with TRBD1. This chain's CDR3 is CASRDDRVGTEAFF. CDR3 DNA sequence: TGTGCCAGCAGAGATGACAGGGTAGGAACTGAAGCTTTCTTT.